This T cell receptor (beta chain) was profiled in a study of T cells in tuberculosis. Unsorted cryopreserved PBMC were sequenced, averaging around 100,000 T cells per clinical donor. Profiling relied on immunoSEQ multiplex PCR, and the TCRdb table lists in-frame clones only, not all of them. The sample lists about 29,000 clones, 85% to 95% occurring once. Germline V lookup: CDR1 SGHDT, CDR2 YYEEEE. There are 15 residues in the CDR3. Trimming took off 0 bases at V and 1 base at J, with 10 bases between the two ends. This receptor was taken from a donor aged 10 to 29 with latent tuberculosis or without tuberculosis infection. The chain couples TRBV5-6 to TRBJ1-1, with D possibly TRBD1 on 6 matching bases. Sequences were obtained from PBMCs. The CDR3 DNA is TGTGCCAGCAGCTTGGGAGGCAGGGGGAACACTGAAGCTTTCTTT. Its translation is CASSLGGRGNTEAFF.